This T cell receptor beta chain was recovered during a study of monozygotic twins with inflammatory bowel disease (dated by TCRdb to about 2019). For context, the study as a whole: The complete study included 28 monozygotic twin pairs: 19 IBD-discordant Danish pairs and nine German pairs, of which four were IBD-concordant and five were IBD-discordant. The search for disease-associated traits relied mainly on comparing IBD patients with their genetically identical healthy co-twins within discordant pairs. Each individual had, on average, about 151 000 unique TCRalpha sequences and 181 000 unique TCRbeta sequences available for analysis. Points the paper makes about the study in general: Distinction between different T cell subtypes could not be achieved in the analysis. The results gave no support for a single strong signal or clonotype linked to IBD. IBD patients had lower TCRbeta repertoire diversity, measured by the inverse Simpson index, than their healthy co-twins. Because patients were on differing immunosuppressive treatments, the repertoires may have picked up extra background noise and inter-individual variability. IBD patients shared fewer clonotypes with other individuals than healthy twins did, most markedly in patients showing signs of disease activity. Repertoire similarity did not differ between concordant and discordant twins, which could be due to limited statistical power.

Per the germline V gene, SGHTA is the CDR1 and FQGNSA is the CDR2. The CDR3 numbers 17 residues from cysteine through phenylalanine. The coding DNA is unavailable. Regarding this clonotype: It has no known antigen specificity.

From each donor, a roughly 2.5 ml peripheral blood sample was drawn into PAXgene tubes and stored at -80 degrees C. Without T cell sorting, total RNA was isolated from whole blood using the PAXgene blood miRNA kit on an automated QIAcube. Peripheral blood from monozygotic twin pairs who were concordant or discordant for inflammatory bowel disease underwent deep TCRalpha and TCRbeta repertoire profiling using unique molecular barcoding. Smoking habits were recorded for all twin pairs, and each individual was classified as a current, former or never smoker. The library was produced with 5' RACE. For each TCR library, approximately 3,700 ng of total RNA was used. For each sample, cDNA synthesis with SMARTScribe reverse transcriptase was split into eight separate reactions. During cDNA synthesis, template switching was used to introduce unique molecular identifiers that contained a 6-nucleotide sample barcode. Amplification of TCRalpha and TCRbeta cDNA involved two nested PCRs of 16 and 9 cycles, and each PCR was followed by bead purification. Before amplification, the cDNA was both treated with uracil DNA-glycosylase and purified with the QIAquick PCR purification kit. The second PCR was the step at which Illumina TruSeq-compatible adapters and sample-specific barcodes were added. Library quality and concentration were checked on TapeStation and Qubit, and libraries were pooled at around 5 ng each. Sequencing of the pooled libraries was done on an Illumina HiSeq2500 single-index Rapid Run using custom sequencing primers and 2 x 100 bp reads. In the original analysis: MiGEC version 1.2.6 was used for UMI-based consensus assembly, which corrected PCR and sequencing errors. MiXCR version 2.1.1 was used for V(D)J alignment, clonotype assembly and CDR3 extraction. Gene usage, clonotype sharing and MAIT/NKT TCR abundance were normalised by analysing the top 1000, 10 000 and 20 000 clonotypes per sample. Diversity was computed as the inverse Simpson index with the vegan R package after downsampling to 27 000 UMIs. Paired Mann-Whitney U tests were applied to discordant twin pairs, and Benjamini-Hochberg correction was used for multiple testing. TCRdb reprocessed the reads and lists each CDR3 protein sequence as a single entry, with no DNA. The V and J calls and clone size come from TCRdb's table, not from the authors' own analysis. In this sample's table one finds 440,000 or so distinct CDR3 sequences. The biggest ten clones account for approximately 2.3% of the sample.

Rearrangement joined TRBV7-2 to TRBJ2-7; TCRdb calls TRBD2, which cannot be checked without DNA. The sequence was collected from a human donor with ulcerative colitis or Crohn's disease, or a healthy co-twin of an affected twin (not recorded which). The specimen sequenced was blood. CDR3 sequence: CASSFPWTSGANYEQYF.